The 27 T cell receptor beta chains listed next were all sequenced from one sample in a study of T-cell reconstitution after alpha-beta-depleted transplantation in children. TCRbeta library preparation incorporated unique molecular identifiers. TCRdb reprocessed the PCR reads via MiXCR and lists one record per CDR3 protein. Found here are over 300,000 distinct CDR3 sequences, over 9% of them singletons; the top ten hold roughly 2.5%. The specimen was PBMCs from the stem cell graft donor, collected from the stem cell graft. The source is a human donor who donated a stem cell graft to a child with acute lymphoblastic leukemia.

J is TRBJ2-3 and V is TRBV4-1; D perhaps matches TRBD1 (6 bases). Trimming left V 0 bases short and J 14 bases short, with 33 bases between. This CDR3 region has 19 residues. Germline V gives CDR1 MGHRA, CDR2 YSYEKL. For the CDR3, the DNA is TGCGCCAGCAGCCAAGATTTATTAGGACTCCGCATCGGACAGTCCCGGGGGTATTTT. Residues: CASSQDLLGLRIGQSRGYF.

This clonotype was seen only a few times. The chain uses TRBV20-1 and TRBJ2-7; TRBD2 aligns across 11 bases. Germline CDR1 DFQATT, CDR2 SNEGSKA (reference sequence). Germline trimming cut 7 bases from V and 5 bases from J; bases unmatched to any gene: 13. CDR3 length: 15 amino acids. CDR3 nucleotides: TGCAGTGGGGAAATAGCGGGAGGGCCGGGCGACGAGCAGTACTTC. This translates into CSGEIAGGPGDEQYF.

This chain uses TRBV27 with TRBJ2-3; 7 bases match TRBD2. The CDR3 runs to 19 residues. The trim removed 2 bases at V and 2 bases at J, leaving 16 bases unmatched. CDR1 MNHEY and CDR2 SMNVEV come from the germline V gene (reference sequence). The CDR3 coding sequence is TGTGCCAGCAGTTTAAGGGAGGGCCACCCCCGGGAACTCACAGATACGCAGTATTTT. It translates to CASSLREGHPRELTDTQYF.

This chain joins TRBV12-3 or TRBV12-4 and TRBJ2-1, with D hard to call. Between the trimmed V and J ends, which lost 10 bases and 1 base, there was a span of 5 bases. The length of the CDR3 is 11 residues. The CDR3 spells CATFSYNEQFF. CDR3 nucleotides: TGTGCCACCTTTTCCTACAATGAGCAGTTCTTC.

This clonotype has a handful of counts. V gene TRBV18 combines with J gene TRBJ1-5; no reliable D call. CDR1 is KGHSH, CDR2 LQKENI, per germline. V lost 6 bases, J lost 11 bases, and 17 bases lay in between. The CDR3 is made up of 13 amino acids. CDR3 nucleotides: TGTGCCAGCTCCCCCTCAATCTCCCGGACCCAGCATTTT. Encoded protein: CASSPSISRTQHF.

This clonotype was picked up a small number of times. The V gene is TRBV11-2, the J gene TRBJ2-7; 9 nucleotides line up with TRBD2. The germline CDR1 and CDR2 sequences are SGHAT and FQNNGV. CDR3 size: 16 residues. V trimming: 1 base; J trimming: 3 bases; junction bases outside the gene matches: 7. CDR3 protein: CASSLALAGRLYEQYF. The CDR3 DNA reads TGTGCCAGCAGCTTAGCCCTAGCGGGACGCCTCTACGAGCAGTACTTC.

The count of this clonotype is one. The V gene is TRBV29-1, the J gene TRBJ1-1, with D possibly TRBD1 on 5 matching bases. V lost 6 bases, J lost 7 bases, and 15 bases lay in between. Germline CDR1 reads SQVTM; CDR2 reads ANQGSEA. The CDR3 contains 12 residues. The CDR3 region has the DNA TGCAGCGTACCGACCCCCCAGGGTGAAGCTTTCTTT. It codes for CSVPTPQGEAFF. Together with reference TRBV29-1 and TRBJ1-1, the CDR3 gives the full variable domain: SAVISQKPSRDICQRGTSLTIQCQVDSQVTMMFWYRQQPGQSLTLIATANQGSEATYESGFVIDKFPISRPNLTFSTLTVSNMSPEDSSIYLCSVPTPQGEAFFGQGTRLTVV.

The gene calls are TRBV28 and TRBJ2-7, with 15 bases identical to TRBD2. Germline V gene lookup returns CDR1 MDHEN and CDR2 SYDVKM. This CDR3 is 13 amino acids long. The V segment lost 3 bases and the J segment 11 bases; nucleotides outside the gene matches: 2. The CDR3 protein is CASSLGTSGRKYF. CDR3 coding DNA: TGTGCCAGCAGTTTGGGGACTAGCGGGAGGAAGTACTTC.

The J gene is TRBJ2-2, the V gene TRBV11-2; D possibly corresponds to TRBD1 (5 bases). V lost 2 bases, J lost 1 base, and 8 bases lay in between. There are 15 residues in the CDR3. The germline gives CDR1 SGHAT, CDR2 FQNNGV. The DNA for the CDR3 is TGTGCCAGCAGCTTACAGACAGTGAACACCGGGGAGCTGTTTTTT. Translation: CASSLQTVNTGELFF.

This clonotype was seen only a few times. The chain joins TRBV7-2 to TRBJ2-7; D remains unclear. V lost 5 bases to trimming and J lost 5 bases, with 22 bases between them. CDR3 length equals 16 residues. From germline, CDR1 is SGHTA and CDR2 FQGNSA. The CDR3 region has the DNA TGTGCCAGCAGCCCCACCGCACGGACGAGTTGGGACGAGCAGTACTTC. Protein sequence: CASSPTARTSWDEQYF.

The V call is TRBV12-3 or TRBV12-4, the J call TRBJ2-1, with D perhaps being TRBD1 or TRBD2 (6 bases each). Trimming removed 3 bases at V and 4 bases at J, with 13 bases between. The CDR3 spans 15 residues. The CDR3 loop is CASSFGGYGYNEQFF. The CDR3 coding sequence is TGTGCCAGCAGTTTCGGGGGCTACGGATACAATGAGCAGTTCTTC.

The chain joins TRBV7-3 to TRBJ2-2; D not certain. V gave up 5 bases and J gave up 7 bases, with 14 bases separating them. The germline V gene encodes CDR1 SGHTA and CDR2 FQGTGA. The CDR3 is 14 residues long. The DNA for the CDR3 is TGTGCCAGCAGCAGAACCGGATCGGGCGGGGAGCTGTTTTTT. This translates into CASSRTGSGGELFF.

This clonotype came up many times. The chain combines TRBV27 with TRBJ2-1; 12 nucleotides agree with TRBD2. The CDR3 is 18 amino acids. The germline V gene has CDR1 MNHEY and CDR2 SMNVEV (reference sequence). J gave up 4 bases and V 3 bases, and 10 bases lay outside the gene matches. As DNA, the CDR3 is TGTGCCAGCAGTTTCCTAGCGGGAGGGCCAAGTCATTACAATGAGCAGTTCTTC. Amino acid sequence: CASSFLAGGPSHYNEQFF.

The sample holds a few counts of this clonotype. The genes are TRBV12-3 or TRBV12-4 and TRBJ2-3; D is uncertain. The CDR3 runs to 16 residues. V was trimmed by 3 bases and J by 0 bases, leaving 13 bases between them. The CDR3 loop reads CASSFSHGASTDTQYF. The CDR3 nucleotides read TGTGCCAGCAGTTTCTCTCACGGTGCTAGCACAGATACGCAGTATTTT.

This clonotype was seen only a few times. The rearrangement joins TRBV20-1 to TRBJ2-7, with TRBD2 matching over 7 bases. Germline V gene data show CDR1 as DFQATT and CDR2 as SNEGSKA (reference sequence). The junction had 5 bases not matched to a gene; V was cut back by 6 bases and J by 0 bases. This CDR3 contains 13 residues. DNA of the CDR3: TGCAGTGCCCCGAGCGGGGACTCCTACGAGCAGTACTTC. Protein product: CSAPSGDSYEQYF.

The rearrangement links TRBV29-1 to TRBJ2-6, with 10 bases aligning to TRBD1. The CDR3 totals 15 residues. V lost 6 bases and J lost 2; bases outside the gene matches: 4. The germline CDR1 and CDR2 sequences are SQVTM and ANQGSEA. CDR3 amino acids: CSVEGTGAGANVLTF. Here the CDR3 DNA reads TGCAGCGTCGAGGGGACAGGGGCTGGGGCCAACGTCCTGACTTTC.

The chain carries TRBV5-1 and TRBJ2-1; a weak D match, TRBD1 (6 bases). CDR1 and CDR2 from the germline V gene are SGHRS and YFSETQ. The CDR3 runs 15 residues. V was clipped by 4 bases and J by 3 bases, with 14 bases between them. The CDR3 reads CASSPETGSYNEQFF. The CDR3 bases are TGCGCCAGCAGCCCTGAGACAGGCAGCTACAATGAGCAGTTCTTC.

In this sample, this clonotype turned up a few times. The genes are TRBV9 and TRBJ1-2, with D perhaps TRBD1 (5 bases). Germline loops: CDR1 SGDLS, CDR2 YYNGEE. This CDR3 comprises 12 residues. V was cut by 4 bases and J by 4 bases, with 8 bases left in between. This chain's CDR3 is CASSFGTYGYTF. The DNA of the CDR3 is TGTGCCAGCAGCTTCGGGACCTATGGCTACACCTTC.

The chain combines TRBV6-2 or TRBV6-3 with TRBJ2-7; D is undetermined. In germline, CDR1 is MNHEY, CDR2 SVGEGT. This CDR3 is built from 14 residues. The V gene lost 2 bases and the J gene lost 2 bases, with 10 bases spanning the gap. The CDR3 region is CASSYGLVTYEQYF. The DNA for the CDR3 is TGTGCCAGCAGTTACGGGCTGGTAACCTACGAGCAGTACTTC.

The V call is TRBV7-2, the J call TRBJ2-1, with 10 bases lining up with TRBD2. This CDR3 spans 15 amino acids. Germline CDR1 reads SGHTA; CDR2 reads FQGNSA. The trim removed 1 base at V and 6 bases at J, leaving 3 bases unmatched. The CDR3 is CASSLVGTSVNEQFF. The DNA for the CDR3 is TGTGCCAGCAGCTTAGTGGGGACTAGCGTCAATGAGCAGTTCTTC.

This clonotype was detected a few times. CDR3 region: CASSPHLAGGTGELFF. The CDR3, as DNA: TGTGCCAGCAGCCCCCACCTAGCGGGGGGCACCGGGGAGCTGTTTTTT. This chain links TRBV13 with TRBJ2-2, with 11 bases fitting TRBD2. J gave up 4 bases and V 5 bases, and 6 bases lay outside the gene matches. CDR3 length: 16 residues. Germline V lookup: CDR1 PRHDT, CDR2 FYEKMQ (reference sequence).

This chain joins TRBV7-6 and TRBJ2-7; D is ambiguous. The CDR3 consists of 17 residues. Trimming took off 5 bases at V and 1 base at J, with 21 bases between the two ends. Germline CDR1 is SGHVS and CDR2 is FNYEAQ. CDR3 region: CASSAEAAPSSSYEQYF. The CDR3 DNA reads as TGTGCCAGCAGCGCTGAGGCAGCCCCCTCTTCGTCCTACGAGCAGTACTTC.

This clonotype was found a few times. The chain has TRBV18 and TRBJ2-1; the match to TRBD2 covers 14 bases. Germline lookup yields CDR1 KGHSH and CDR2 LQKENI. The CDR3 has 17 amino acids. V shed 0 bases, J shed 7 bases, and the junction held 5 bases outside the gene matches. The CDR3 region has the DNA TGTGCCAGCTCACCACCGAGGGGACTAGCGGGAGTAAATGAGCAGTTCTTC. Translated, it gives CASSPPRGLAGVNEQFF.

The rearrangement links TRBV27 to TRBJ2-1; 11 nucleotides agree with TRBD1. Trimming cost V 4 bases and J 7 bases; bases outside gene matches: 3. Germline lookup yields CDR1 MNHEY and CDR2 SMNVEV (reference sequence). This CDR3 is built from 14 residues. CDR3 amino acids: CASSWTGGMNEQFF. CDR3 sequence (DNA): TGTGCCAGCAGTTGGACAGGGGGCATGAATGAGCAGTTCTTC.

This clonotype showed up many times. The chain is built from TRBV28 and TRBJ2-7; TRBD2 aligns across 7 bases. The V and J ends lost 3 bases and 2 bases, in that order; junction bases with no gene match: 4. Germline assignment: CDR1 MDHEN and CDR2 SYDVKM. This CDR3 comprises 14 residues. The CDR3 sequence: CASSLGGEPYEQYF. The CDR3 nucleotides read TGTGCCAGCAGTTTGGGGGGGGAACCCTACGAGCAGTACTTC.

The chain has TRBV27 and TRBJ2-1, with 11 bases fitting TRBD2. From germline, CDR1 is MNHEY and CDR2 SMNVEV (reference sequence). Trimming cost V 4 bases and J 15 bases; bases outside gene matches: 17. The CDR3 totals 16 residues. The CDR3 loop is CASSSSGTSGRRVPFF. The CDR3 DNA reads as TGTGCCAGCAGTTCCTCCGGGACTAGCGGTCGGAGGGTGCCGTTCTTC.

Details on this clonotype: One end of the junction varies from germline; a read error may be responsible. This chain links TRBV5-1 with TRBJ2-2; possibly TRBD1 or TRBD2 for D (5 bases each). Germline V gene data show CDR1 as SGHRS and CDR2 as YFSETQ. This CDR3 comprises 14 residues. CDR3 amino acids: CASILGVDTGELFF. CDR3 coding DNA: TGCGCCAGCATCTTGGGGGTCGACACCGGGGAGCTGTTTTTT.